The clone carrying this T cell receptor beta chain showed up just a few times. How the authors handled the data: It was from reference gene primer amplification that nucleated cell counts were estimated. Assay used: immunoSEQ multiplex PCR; TCRdb lists only in-frame clones, some missing. From that table come the V and J calls and clone size; the DNA was used to work out D and trimming. The table has tens of thousands of clones, roughly 90% seen once. The sample comes from a study of blood T cell repertoires in COVID-19. Across the study: Researchers got acute and convalescent COVID-19 samples from the United States, Italy and Spain. In each case, the material was cDNA or gDNA derived from T cells, B-cell-depleted T cells, or PBMCs.

V shed 5 bases and J shed 8 bases, with 12 bases lying between them. Germline-derived CDR1 and CDR2 are SGHDT and YYEEEE. This CDR3 spans 12 amino acids. The sequencing input was peripheral blood. The clonotype originates from a man in his 60s with acute or convalescent COVID-19. This sequence joins TRBV5-6 and TRBJ2-3; D perhaps matches TRBD2 (5 bases). The DNA for the CDR3 is TGTGCCAGCAGGGGAATCGGAGGTACGCAGTATTTT. This encodes CASRGIGGTQYF.